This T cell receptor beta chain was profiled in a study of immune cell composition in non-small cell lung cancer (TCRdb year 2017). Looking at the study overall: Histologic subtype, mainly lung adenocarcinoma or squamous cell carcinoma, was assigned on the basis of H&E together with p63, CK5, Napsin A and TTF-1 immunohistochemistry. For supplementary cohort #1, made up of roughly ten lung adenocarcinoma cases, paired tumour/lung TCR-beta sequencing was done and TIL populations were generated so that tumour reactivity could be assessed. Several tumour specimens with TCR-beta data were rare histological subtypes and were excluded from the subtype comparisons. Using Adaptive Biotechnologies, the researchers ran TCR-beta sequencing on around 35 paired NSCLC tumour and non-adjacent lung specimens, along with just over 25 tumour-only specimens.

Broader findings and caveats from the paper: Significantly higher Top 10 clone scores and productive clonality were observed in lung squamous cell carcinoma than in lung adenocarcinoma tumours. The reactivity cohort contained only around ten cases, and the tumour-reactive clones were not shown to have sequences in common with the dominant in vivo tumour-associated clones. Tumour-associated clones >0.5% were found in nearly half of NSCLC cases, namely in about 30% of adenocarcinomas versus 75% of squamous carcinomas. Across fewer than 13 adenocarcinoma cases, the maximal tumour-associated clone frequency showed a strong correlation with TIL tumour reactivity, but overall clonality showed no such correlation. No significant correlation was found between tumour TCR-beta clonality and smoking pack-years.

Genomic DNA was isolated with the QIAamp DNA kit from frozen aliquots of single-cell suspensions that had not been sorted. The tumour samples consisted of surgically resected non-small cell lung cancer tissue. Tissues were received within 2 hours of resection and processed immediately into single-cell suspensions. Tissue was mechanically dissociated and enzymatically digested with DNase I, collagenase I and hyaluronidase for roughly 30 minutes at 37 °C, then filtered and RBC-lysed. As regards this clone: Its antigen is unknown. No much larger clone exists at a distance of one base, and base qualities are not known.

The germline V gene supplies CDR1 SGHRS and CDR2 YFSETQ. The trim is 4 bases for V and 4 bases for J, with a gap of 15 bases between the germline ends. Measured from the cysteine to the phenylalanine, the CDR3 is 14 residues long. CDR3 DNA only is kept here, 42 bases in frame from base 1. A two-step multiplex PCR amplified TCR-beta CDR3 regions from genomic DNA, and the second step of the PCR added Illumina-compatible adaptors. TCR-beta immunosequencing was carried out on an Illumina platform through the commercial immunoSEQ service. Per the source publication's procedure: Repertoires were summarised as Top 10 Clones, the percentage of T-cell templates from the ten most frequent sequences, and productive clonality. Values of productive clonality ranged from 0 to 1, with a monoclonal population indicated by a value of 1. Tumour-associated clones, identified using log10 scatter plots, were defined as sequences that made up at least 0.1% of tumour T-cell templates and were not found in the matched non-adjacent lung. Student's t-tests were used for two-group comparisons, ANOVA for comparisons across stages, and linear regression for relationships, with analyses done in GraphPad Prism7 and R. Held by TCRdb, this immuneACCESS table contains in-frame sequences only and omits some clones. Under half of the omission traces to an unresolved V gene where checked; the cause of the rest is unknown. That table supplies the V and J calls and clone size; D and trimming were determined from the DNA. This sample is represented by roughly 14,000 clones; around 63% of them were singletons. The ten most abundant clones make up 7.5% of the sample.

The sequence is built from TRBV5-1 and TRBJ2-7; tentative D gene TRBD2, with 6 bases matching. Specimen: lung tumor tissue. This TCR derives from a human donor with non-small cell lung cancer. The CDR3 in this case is CASSRGTDFYEQYF. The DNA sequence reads TGCGCCAGCAGCCGCGGGACGGATTTTTACGAGCAGTACTTC.